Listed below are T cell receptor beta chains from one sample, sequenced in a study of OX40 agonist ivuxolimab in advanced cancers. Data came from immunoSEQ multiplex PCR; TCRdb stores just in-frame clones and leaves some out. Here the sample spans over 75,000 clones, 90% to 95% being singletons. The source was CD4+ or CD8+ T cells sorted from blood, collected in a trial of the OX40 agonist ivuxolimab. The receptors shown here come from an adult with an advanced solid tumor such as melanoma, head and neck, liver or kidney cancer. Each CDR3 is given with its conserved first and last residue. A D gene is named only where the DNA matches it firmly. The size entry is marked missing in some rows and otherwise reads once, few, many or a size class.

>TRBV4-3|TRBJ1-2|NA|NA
CASSQAPFSSTNYGYTF
TGCGCCAGCAGCCAAGCCCCCTTCAGTAGCACTAACTATGGCTACACCTTC
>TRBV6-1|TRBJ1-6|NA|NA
CASSEGWAPLHF
TGTGCCAGCAGTGAGGGATGGGCACCCCTCCACTTT
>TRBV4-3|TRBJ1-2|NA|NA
CASSQGAGGTSSYTF
TGCGCCAGCAGCCAAGGGGCCGGGGGAACATCTAGCTACACCTTC
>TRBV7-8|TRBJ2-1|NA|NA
CASSGVLTALYDEQFF
TGTGCCAGCAGCGGCGTGCTGACAGCTCTTTACGATGAGCAGTTCTTC
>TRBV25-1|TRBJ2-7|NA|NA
CASSLGPSSYEQYF
TGTGCCAGCAGTTTGGGCCCCAGCTCCTACGAGCAGTACTTC
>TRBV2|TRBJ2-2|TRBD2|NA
CASQSWTSPGELFF
TGTGCCAGCCAGTCCTGGACTAGCCCGGGGGAGCTGTTTTTT
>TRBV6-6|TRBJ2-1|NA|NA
CASSYLDPEQFF
TGTGCCAGCAGTTATCTGGACCCCGAGCAGTTCTTC
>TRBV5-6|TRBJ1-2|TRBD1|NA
CASSLQPGQAFYGYTF
TGTGCCAGCAGCCTACAACCGGGACAGGCGTTCTATGGCTACACCTTC
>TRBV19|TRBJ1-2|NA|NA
CASSQPYGYTF
TGTGCCAGTAGTCAGCCCTATGGCTACACCTTC
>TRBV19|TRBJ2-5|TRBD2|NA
CARQAGASGRGGQETQYF
TGTGCCAGACAGGCGGGAGCTAGCGGGAGAGGGGGCCAAGAGACCCAGTACTTC
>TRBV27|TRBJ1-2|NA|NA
CASSLSPQGNGYTF
TGTGCCAGCAGTTTATCCCCCCAGGGGAATGGCTACACCTTC
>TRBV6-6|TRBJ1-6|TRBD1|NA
CASTTWRGQGSPLHF
TGTGCCAGCACAACATGGCGGGGACAGGGGTCACCCCTCCACTTT
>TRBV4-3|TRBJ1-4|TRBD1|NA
CASSLRRPRGTANEKLFF
TGCGCCAGCAGCCTCCGAAGGCCCAGGGGGACGGCTAATGAAAAACTGTTTTTT
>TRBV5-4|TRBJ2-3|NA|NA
CASSLEGGSADTQYF
TGTGCCAGCAGCTTGGAAGGGGGATCGGCAGATACGCAGTATTTT
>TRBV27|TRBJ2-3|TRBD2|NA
CASNPSGITDTQYF
TGTGCCAGCAACCCTAGCGGTATCACAGATACGCAGTATTTT
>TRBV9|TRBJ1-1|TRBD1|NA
CASSPGGGNTEAFF
TGTGCCAGCAGCCCAGGGGGGGGGAACACTGAAGCTTTCTTT
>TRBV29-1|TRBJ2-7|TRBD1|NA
CSVAQGSYEQYF
TGCAGCGTTGCACAGGGGTCCTACGAGCAGTACTTC
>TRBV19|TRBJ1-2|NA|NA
CASSMAQSLYGYTF
TGTGCCAGTAGTATGGCGCAGTCCCTCTATGGCTACACCTTC
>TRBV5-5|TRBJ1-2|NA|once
CASSLDSWRGGYTF
TGTGCCAGCAGCTTGGACAGTTGGCGCGGTGGCTACACCTTC
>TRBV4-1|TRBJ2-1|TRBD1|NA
CASSQLDRGSYNEQFF
TGCGCCAGCAGCCAGTTAGACAGGGGCTCCTACAATGAGCAGTTCTTC
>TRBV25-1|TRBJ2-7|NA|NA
CASSEPLPPGEQYF
TGTGCCAGCAGTGAACCCCTGCCTCCAGGAGAGCAGTACTTC
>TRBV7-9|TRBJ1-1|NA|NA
CASSSVGREAFF
TGTGCCAGCAGCTCAGTGGGACGGGAAGCTTTCTTT
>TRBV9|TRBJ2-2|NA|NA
CASSAPGTYTGELFF
TGTGCCAGCAGCGCACCCGGGACATACACCGGGGAGCTGTTTTTT
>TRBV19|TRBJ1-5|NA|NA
CASSTGWGGNQPQHF
TGTGCCAGTAGTACAGGGTGGGGAGGCAATCAGCCCCAGCATTTT
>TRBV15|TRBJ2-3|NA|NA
CATSREAPSTDTQYF
TGTGCCACCAGCAGAGAAGCTCCTAGCACAGATACGCAGTATTTT
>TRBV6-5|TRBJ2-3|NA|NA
CASSYAPTSTDTQYF
TGTGCCAGCAGTTACGCACCAACTAGCACAGATACGCAGTATTTT
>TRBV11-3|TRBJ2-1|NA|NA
CASSLGVSYNEQFF
TGTGCCAGCAGCTTGGGGGTCTCCTACAATGAGCAGTTCTTC
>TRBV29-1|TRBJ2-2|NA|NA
CSVVVRNTGELFF
TGCAGCGTTGTAGTCAGAAACACCGGGGAGCTGTTTTTT
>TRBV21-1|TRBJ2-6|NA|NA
CASSCEFLIIASWGANVLTF
TGTGCCAGCAGCTGCGAATTCCTAATAATTGCCTCCTGGGGGGCCAACGTCCTGACTTTC
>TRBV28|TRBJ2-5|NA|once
CASSLAVDQETQYF
TGTGCCAGCAGTTTAGCGGTGGACCAAGAGACCCAGTACTTC
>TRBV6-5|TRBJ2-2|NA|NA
CASSYFRGSTGELFF
TGTGCCAGCAGTTACTTCAGGGGTAGCACCGGGGAGCTGTTTTTT
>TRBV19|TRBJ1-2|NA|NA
CASSIPMRTYGYTF
TGTGCCAGTAGTATCCCGATGCGAACCTACGGCTACACCTTC
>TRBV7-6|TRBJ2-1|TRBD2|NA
CASSLVLGAGDRHNEQFF
TGTGCCAGCAGCTTGGTATTGGGTGCGGGAGACCGCCACAATGAGCAGTTCTTC
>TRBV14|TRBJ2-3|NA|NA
CASSQGPQAGAVGDTQYF
TGTGCCAGCAGCCAAGGGCCCCAGGCAGGGGCTGTCGGGGATACGCAGTATTTT
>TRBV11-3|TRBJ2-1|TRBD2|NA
CASSLVRRGASKFF
TGTGCCAGCAGCTTAGTGAGGCGGGGGGCAAGTAAGTTCTTC
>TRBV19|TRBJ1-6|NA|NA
CASSGLSSYNSPLHF
TGTGCCAGTAGTGGTCTCAGCTCCTATAATTCACCCCTCCACTTT
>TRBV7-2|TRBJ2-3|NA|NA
CASRATSVADTQYF
TGTGCCAGCCGCGCTACTTCGGTCGCAGATACGCAGTATTTT
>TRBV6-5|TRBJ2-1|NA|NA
CASSYASGSSYNEQFF
TGTGCCAGCAGTTACGCGAGCGGAAGCTCCTACAATGAGCAGTTCTTC
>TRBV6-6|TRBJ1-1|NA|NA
CASSSPGRGDTEAFF
TGTGCCAGCAGTTCCCCGGGAAGGGGGGACACTGAAGCTTTCTTT
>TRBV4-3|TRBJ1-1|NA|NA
CASSQLGGTEAFF
TGCGCCAGCAGCCAACTGGGCGGGACTGAAGCTTTCTTT
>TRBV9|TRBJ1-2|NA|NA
CASRGQTDGYTF
TGTGCCAGCCGGGGGCAGACTGATGGCTACACCTTC
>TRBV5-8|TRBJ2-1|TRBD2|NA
CASSLSGRGEQFF
TGTGCCAGCAGCCTTAGCGGGAGGGGTGAGCAGTTCTTC
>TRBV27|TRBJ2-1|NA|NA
CASSMKLAGEQFF
TGTGCCAGCAGCATGAAACTAGCTGGTGAGCAGTTCTTC
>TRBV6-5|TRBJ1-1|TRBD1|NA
CASGQGSLSAFF
TGTGCCAGCGGACAGGGCAGTCTTTCCGCTTTCTTT
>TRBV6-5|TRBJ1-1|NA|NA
CASKRSLNTEAFF
TGTGCCAGCAAGAGGAGCCTGAACACTGAAGCTTTCTTT
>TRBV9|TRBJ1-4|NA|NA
CASSPSSAANEKLFF
TGTGCCAGCAGCCCAAGTAGTGCCGCTAATGAAAAACTGTTTTTT